This T cell receptor beta chain emerged from a study of blood T cells in healthy people across ages. PCR was performed a second time for about 7 to 11 cycles using a sample-barcoded 5' primer and a J-beta primer mix. A 12-random-nucleotide template-switch adaptor tagged each cDNA molecule. TCRdb re-analysed the 5' RACE reads in MiXCR, keeping a single row per CDR3 protein. The table has hundreds of thousands of distinct CDR3 sequences, 44% seen once. Study-wide points: As age increased, TCR beta diversity per million T cells fell in a roughly linear fashion.

Worth noting for this clonotype: The antigen is not known.

The germline V gene encodes CDR1 DFQATT and CDR2 SNEGSKA (reference sequence). The CDR3 spans 14 residues. The germline V and J ends were trimmed by 1 base and 8 bases, with 14 bases remaining between them. This receptor was identified in a man in his 60s in good health. The chain is built from TRBV20-1 and TRBJ1-4; D is undetermined. Sample: blood. The CDR3 spells CSARAPGGGEKLFF. The DNA for the CDR3 is TGCAGTGCTAGAGCCCCCGGAGGAGGGGAAAAACTGTTTTTT.